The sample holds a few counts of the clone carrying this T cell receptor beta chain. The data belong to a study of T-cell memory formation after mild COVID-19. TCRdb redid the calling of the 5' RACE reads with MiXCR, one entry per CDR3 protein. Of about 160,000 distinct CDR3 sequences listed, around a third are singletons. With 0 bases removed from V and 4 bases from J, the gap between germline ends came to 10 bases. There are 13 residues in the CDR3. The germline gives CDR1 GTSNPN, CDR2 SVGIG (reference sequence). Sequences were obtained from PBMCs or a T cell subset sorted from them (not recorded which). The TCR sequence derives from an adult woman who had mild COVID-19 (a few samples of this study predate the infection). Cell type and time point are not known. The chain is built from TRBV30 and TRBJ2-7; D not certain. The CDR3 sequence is CAWSVGSLYEQYF. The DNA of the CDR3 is TGTGCCTGGAGTGTCGGGTCACTGTACGAGCAGTACTTC.